This T cell receptor beta chain was recovered during a study of beta chain features in type 1 diabetes. Remarks on this clone: Its antigen is unknown.

Central memory, naive, regulatory and stem cell-like memory CD4+ cells were sorted by CD45RO/CCR7/CD25/CD127/CD95/CD27. Expressed TCRB transcripts were sequenced after all isolated RNA was converted to cDNA. Naive, central memory and regulatory T cell samples yielded about 3.9 million reads on average. Clones were sequenced by immunoSEQ multiplex PCR, and TCRdb holds only the in-frame ones, with some missing. Counted here are around 290,000 clones, around 7.3% occurring once; the ten biggest clones make up approximately 1%. The CDR3 length is 15 residues. J gave up 2 bases and V 3 bases, and 4 bases lay outside the gene matches. CDR1 KGHSH and CDR2 LQKENI come from the germline V gene. General study findings and limits: PCR might preferentially amplify shorter templates, equally in patients and controls.

This clonotype originated in a woman in her late teens or twenties in good health. Sequencing was done on a sample of central memory CD4+ T cells from blood. The gene calls are TRBV18 and TRBJ2-1, with 7 bases aligning to TRBD1. The chain's CDR3 is CASSPGTEAYNEQFF. CDR3 bases: TGTGCCAGCTCACCTGGGACAGAGGCCTACAATGAGCAGTTCTTC.